What follows is one T cell receptor (beta chain) and its context. In this sample, this clone turned up once. Its antigen is unknown. Base quality data are lacking; no much larger clone is found one base away. The immunoSEQ Assay, a bias-controlled multiplex PCR, was used to amplify TCRbeta CDR3 regions from genomic DNA. Processing in the source paper ran as follows. The number of nucleated cells in each sample was estimated from the amplification of reference gene primers within the assay. Sequence reads were collapsed and filtered to measure the absolute abundance of every unique TCRbeta CDR3 rearrangement. For each sample, productive Simpson clonality was calculated as the square root of Simpson's diversity index over productive rearrangements. The clones in this table, taken by TCRdb from immuneACCESS, are in-frame only. Not every clone is retained; where verified, under half of the shortfall comes from an unresolved V gene, and the cause of the rest is unknown. That table is the source of V, J and clone size, and D and trimming were worked out from the DNA. For this sample the table gives about 170,000 clones, of which approximately 84% were detected only once. The ten top clones hold roughly 7.1% of the sample.

The sample is drawn from a study of blood T cell repertoires in COVID-19 (dated by TCRdb to 2019 to 2021). Regarding the complete study: Collaborator samples came from the United States, Italy and Spain and covered acute and convalescent phases of COVID-19. The prospective study material was composed of cDNA or gDNA derived from T cells, B-cell-depleted T cells, or PBMCs. Deeply sampled blood TCRbeta repertoires from subjects exposed to, actively infected with, or recovered from COVID-19 were included in the dataset. The repertoires were made available in a free public database intended to serve as a resource for research on the immune response to SARS-CoV-2. Samples came from the ongoing ImmuneRACE study (first 160 participants) plus 1,254 subjects from 6 global collaborators. Nearly every sample came with metadata listing a de-identified subject ID, COVID-19 status, age in years and sex. Where available, HLA class I and class II types were obtained from metadata supplied by the sample provider rather than from assay-based typing.

Points the paper makes about the study in general: The quantity of clinical and demographic metadata differed by source and by participant and was supplied without curation.

A second Seattle source provided samples from volunteer blood donors who had recovered from COVID-19. Collaborating institutions collected whole blood in K2EDTA tubes following their own protocols. Collaborator samples were shipped for TCRbeta analysis as frozen whole blood, isolated PBMCs, or DNA extracted from either sample type. Sequencing input: peripheral blood. The clonotype comes from a man aged 35-49 years who had recovered from COVID-19.

CDR3 reads: CASSLSQTGSDSPLHF. The nucleotides read TGTGCCAGCAGCTTATCTCAGACAGGGAGTGATTCACCCCTCCACTTT. Recombination connected TRBV7-6 to TRBJ1-6, with 7 middle bases fitting TRBD1. From V the trimming removes 2 bases and from J it removes 8 bases, while the gene matches leave 9 bases of the junction unaccounted for. Taken from the germline V gene, the CDR1 and CDR2 loops are SGHVS and FNYEAQ. Including cysteine and phenylalanine, the CDR3 has 16 amino acids. The read is trimmed to its CDR3 DNA, 48 bases read in frame from base 1.